This TCR beta chain was profiled in a study of CD8 T cells in cerebrospinal fluid in Alzheimer's disease (dated by TCRdb to the early 2020s). About the full investigation: To assess CSF T cell clonal expansion, the study used two single-cell approaches: plate-based nested PCR sequencing and droplet-based sequencing. The study tested whether clonally expanded T cells were present in cerebrospinal fluid from healthy elderly individuals and from patients with neurodegenerative disease. In the droplet-based CSF analysis comparing patients with controls, there were about nine healthy controls (10,876 cells) and about nine patients with MCI or Alzheimer's disease (approximately 9,800 cells). The CSF gene-expression analysis, which included patients with Parkinson's disease, covered a total of approximately 22 samples. What the study reported, not specific to this receptor: Only samples with detectable clones (roughly eleven healthy, 5 MCI, 5 AD, 6 PD) were included in the overall clonality comparison. The EBV-specific clones were neither the most highly expanded clones nor enriched among patients. Finding EBV-specific TCRs in CSF, the authors cautioned, does not establish a causal link between EBV and Alzheimer's disease. When the data were pooled, 4 of 6 Alzheimer's patients but only 1 of 10 healthy subjects had a highly expanded clone, defined as one making up at least 3% of TCRs. A higher percentage of TCRs was made up by the largest CSF clone in patients with MCI or Alzheimer's disease than in controls.

Library creation used 10x single-cell sequencing. 10X Genomics single-cell V(D)J and 5' gene-expression libraries were used to profile CSF cells. CSF single-cell TCR libraries were sequenced on an Illumina NextSeq550. Processing in the source paper ran as follows. V(D)J reads were aligned to the vdj-GRCh38 alts ensemble 2.0.0 reference and were analysed with the Cell Ranger vdj pipeline. Clonotypes were defined as cell barcodes sharing the same set of productive CDR3 nucleotide sequences. To connect clonality with transcriptional profiles, clonotype information was added to the gene-expression metadata in Seurat v3.0. Any CSF cell with more than 1,800 genes, more than 7,500 UMIs or more than 10% mitochondrial reads was removed. CDR3-beta sequences were compared against VDJdb to identify TCRs with known antigen specificity. Only TCRs with complete alpha and beta chains were included in the network analysis of clone sharing, which used the R package qgraph. After TCRdb reprocessed the reads, each CDR3 protein sequence was kept as one row, without DNA. The V and J calls were determined by TCRdb, not by the authors. This sample's table lists 1,300 to 1,500 distinct CDR3 sequences. The top ten clones comprise approximately 10% of the sample.

Reading the germline V gene (reference sequence) gives CDR1 LNHDA and CDR2 SQIVND. The CDR3 contains 16 residues, cysteine and phenylalanine counted. No DNA accompanies this entry. Frequency alone marks this clonotype as medium-sized (0.01 to 0.1%); no count is stored. Its antigen remains unidentified. Every participant was in good physical condition and had no acute infectious disease. Neurodegeneration in patients was confirmed with biomarkers including neurofilament, amyloid-beta and tau. Live CSF cells for droplet-based sequencing were sorted with a live/dead marker. To pellet immune cells, CSF obtained by lumbar puncture was centrifuged at 300g. CSF samples were checked for red blood cells, and any sample contaminated with blood was excluded. CSF cells were cryopreserved in freezing medium, frozen overnight at -80 °C, and then stored in liquid nitrogen. Before analysis, CSF samples had been stored for less than seven months.

The sequence came from a human donor with mild cognitive impairment. The sequence is built from TRBV19 and TRBJ1-5; the TRBD1 assignment by TCRdb is unverifiable without DNA. The sequenced material came from cerebrospinal fluid. This receptor carries the CDR3 CASSIGETGSAQPQHF. The reference TRBV19 and TRBJ1-5 proteins fill in what lies around the CDR3, so the full variable domain reads DGGITQSPKYLFRKEGQNVTLSCEQNLNHDAMYWYRQDPGQGLRLIYYSQIVNDFQKGDIAEGYSVSREKKESFPLTVTSAQKNPTAFYLCASSIGETGSAQPQHFGDGTRLSIL.